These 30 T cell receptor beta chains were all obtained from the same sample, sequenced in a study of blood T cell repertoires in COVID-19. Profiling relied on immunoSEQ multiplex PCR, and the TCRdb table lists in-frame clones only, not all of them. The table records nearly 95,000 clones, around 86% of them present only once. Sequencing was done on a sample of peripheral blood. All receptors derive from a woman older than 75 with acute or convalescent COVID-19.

The CDR3 DNA follows: TGTGCCAGCAGCCAAGGAGGGGGCTCGAACACCGGGGAGCTGTTTTTT. Its protein product is CASSQGGGSNTGELFF. The V call is TRBV11-2, the J call TRBJ2-2, with D possibly matching TRBD1 (7 bases). This CDR3 contains 16 residues. V lost 5 bases to trimming and J lost 0 bases, with 13 bases between them. Germline V gene lookup returns CDR1 SGHAT and CDR2 FQNNGV.

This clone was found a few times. CDR3 in amino acids: CSVAESATEAFF. The CDR3 nucleotides read TGCAGCGTTGCGGAGTCAGCCACTGAAGCTTTCTTT. V and J are TRBV29-1 and TRBJ1-1, with D unresolved. The germline V gene encodes CDR1 SQVTM and CDR2 ANQGSEA. The CDR3 contains 12 residues. With 4 bases removed from V and 4 bases from J, the gap between germline ends came to 10 bases.

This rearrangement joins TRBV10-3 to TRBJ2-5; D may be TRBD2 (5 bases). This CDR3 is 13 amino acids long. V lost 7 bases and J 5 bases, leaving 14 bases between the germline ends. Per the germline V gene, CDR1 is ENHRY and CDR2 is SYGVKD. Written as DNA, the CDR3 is TGTGCCATCAAACCGGCGGGCCGGGAGACCCAGTACTTC. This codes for CAIKPAGRETQYF.

CDR3 residues: CAGSGTSGRAIEQFF. As DNA, the CDR3 is TGTGCCGGATCTGGGACTAGCGGGAGGGCCATTGAGCAGTTCTTC. V gene TRBV30 combines with J gene TRBJ2-1; 16 bases are shared with TRBD2. The V gene's germline CDR1 is GTSNPN and CDR2 SVGIG (reference sequence). CDR3 length equals 15 residues. After removal of 8 bases from V and 9 bases from J, the junction contained 10 bases not matched to a gene.

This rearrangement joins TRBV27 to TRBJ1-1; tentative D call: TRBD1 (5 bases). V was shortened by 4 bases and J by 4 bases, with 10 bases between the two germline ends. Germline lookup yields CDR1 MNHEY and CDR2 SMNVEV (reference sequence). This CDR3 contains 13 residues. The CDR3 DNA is TGTGCCAGCAGTTCCAGGGTGGGCACTGAAGCTTTCTTT. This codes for CASSSRVGTEAFF.

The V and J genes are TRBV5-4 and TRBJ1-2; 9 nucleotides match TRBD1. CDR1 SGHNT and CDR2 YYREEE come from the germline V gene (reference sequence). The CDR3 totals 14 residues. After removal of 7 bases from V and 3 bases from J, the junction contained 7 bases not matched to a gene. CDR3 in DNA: TGTGCCAGCGTACAGGGGGCGAGAGACTATGGCTACACCTTC. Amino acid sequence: CASVQGARDYGYTF. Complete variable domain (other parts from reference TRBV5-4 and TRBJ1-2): ETGVTQSPTHLIKTRGQQVTLRCSSQSGHNTVSWYQQALGQGPQFIFQYYREEENGRGNFPPRFSGLQFPNYSSELNVNALELDDSALYLCASVQGARDYGYTFGSGTRLTVV.

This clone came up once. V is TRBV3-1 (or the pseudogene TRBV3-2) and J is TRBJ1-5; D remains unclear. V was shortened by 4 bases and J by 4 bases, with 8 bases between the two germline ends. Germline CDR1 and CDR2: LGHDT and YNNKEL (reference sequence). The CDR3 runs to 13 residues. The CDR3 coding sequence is TGTGCCAGCAGCCTGGGCCTTAATCAGCCCCAGCATTTT. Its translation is CASSLGLNQPQHF.

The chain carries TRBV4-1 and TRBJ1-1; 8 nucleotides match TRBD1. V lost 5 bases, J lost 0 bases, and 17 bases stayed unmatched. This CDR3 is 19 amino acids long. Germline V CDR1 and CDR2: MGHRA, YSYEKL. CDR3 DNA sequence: TGCGCCAGCAGCTCCCCCTCGACAGGGGCCGGTTCCATGAACACTGAAGCTTTCTTT. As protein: CASSSPSTGAGSMNTEAFF.

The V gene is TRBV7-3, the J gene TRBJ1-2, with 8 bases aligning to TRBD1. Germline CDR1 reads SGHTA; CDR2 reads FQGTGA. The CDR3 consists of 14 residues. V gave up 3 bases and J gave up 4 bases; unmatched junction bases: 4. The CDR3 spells CASSFDRGGYGYTF. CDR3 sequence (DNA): TGTGCCAGCAGCTTTGACAGGGGTGGCTATGGCTACACCTTC.

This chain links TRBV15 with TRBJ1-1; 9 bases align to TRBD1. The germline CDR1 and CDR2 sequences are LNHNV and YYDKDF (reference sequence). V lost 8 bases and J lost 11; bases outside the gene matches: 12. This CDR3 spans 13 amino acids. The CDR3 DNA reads TGTGCCACCTCACAGGGGGCGAGTTATACGGCTTTCTTT. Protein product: CATSQGASYTAFF.

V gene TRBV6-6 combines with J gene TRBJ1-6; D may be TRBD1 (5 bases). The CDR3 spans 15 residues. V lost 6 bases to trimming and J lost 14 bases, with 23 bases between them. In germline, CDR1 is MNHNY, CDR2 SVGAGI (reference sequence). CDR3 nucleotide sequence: TGTGCCAGCAGGATGAGGGTTGGGAGGGACGTGTCCCTCCACTTT. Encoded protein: CASRMRVGRDVSLHF.

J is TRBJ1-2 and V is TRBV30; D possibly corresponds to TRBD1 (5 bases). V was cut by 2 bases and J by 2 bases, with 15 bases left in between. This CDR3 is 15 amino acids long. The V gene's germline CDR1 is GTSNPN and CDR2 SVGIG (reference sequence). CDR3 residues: CAWSPQRGWNYGYTF. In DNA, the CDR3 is TGTGCCTGGAGTCCCCAAAGGGGCTGGAACTATGGCTACACCTTC.

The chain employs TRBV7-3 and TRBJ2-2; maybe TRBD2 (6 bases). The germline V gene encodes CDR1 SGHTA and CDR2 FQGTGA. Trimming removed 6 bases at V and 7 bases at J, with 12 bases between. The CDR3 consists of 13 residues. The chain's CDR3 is CASRDYLGGELFF. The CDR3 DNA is TGTGCCAGCAGGGACTATTTAGGCGGGGAGCTGTTTTTT.

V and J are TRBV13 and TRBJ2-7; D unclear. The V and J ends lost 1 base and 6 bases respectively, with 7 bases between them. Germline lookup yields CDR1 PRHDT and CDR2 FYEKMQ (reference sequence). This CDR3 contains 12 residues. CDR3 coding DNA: TGTGCCAGCAGCTTAGCCGGGTTCGAGCAGTACTTC. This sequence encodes CASSLAGFEQYF.

The CDR3 nucleotides read TGTGCCAGCAGTAGAGGGACTAGCGGGAGGGCGGTTGAGCAGTTCTTC. Residues: CASSRGTSGRAVEQFF. The chain has TRBV6-2 or TRBV6-3 and TRBJ2-1; 16 bases fit TRBD2. Germline-derived CDR1 and CDR2 are MNHEY and SVGEGT. The CDR3 covers 16 residues. With 5 bases clipped from V and 9 bases from J, the junction kept 7 bases outside the gene matches.

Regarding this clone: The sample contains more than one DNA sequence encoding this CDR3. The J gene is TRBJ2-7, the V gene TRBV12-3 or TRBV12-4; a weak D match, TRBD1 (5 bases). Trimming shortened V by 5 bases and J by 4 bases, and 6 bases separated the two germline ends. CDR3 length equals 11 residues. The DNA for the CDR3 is TGTGCCAGCAGTCAGGGTTACGAGCAGTACTTC. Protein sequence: CASSQGYEQYF.

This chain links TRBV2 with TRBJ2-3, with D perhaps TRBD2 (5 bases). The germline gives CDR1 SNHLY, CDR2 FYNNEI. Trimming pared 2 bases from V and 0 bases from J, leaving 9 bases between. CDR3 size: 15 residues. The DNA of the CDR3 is TGTGCCAGCAGTGAACCGGGAACTAGCACAGATACGCAGTATTTT. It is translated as CASSEPGTSTDTQYF.

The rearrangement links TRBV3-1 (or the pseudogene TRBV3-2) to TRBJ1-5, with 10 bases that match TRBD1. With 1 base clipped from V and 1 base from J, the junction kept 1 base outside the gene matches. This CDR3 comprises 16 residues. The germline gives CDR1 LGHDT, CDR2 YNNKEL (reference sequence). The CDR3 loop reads CASSQGTGGSNQPQHF. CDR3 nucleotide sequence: TGTGCCAGCAGCCAAGGGACAGGGGGGAGCAATCAGCCCCAGCATTTT.

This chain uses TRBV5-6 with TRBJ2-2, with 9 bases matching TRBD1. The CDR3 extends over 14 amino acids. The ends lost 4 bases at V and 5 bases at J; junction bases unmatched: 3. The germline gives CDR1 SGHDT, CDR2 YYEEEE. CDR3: CASSLGTGTGELFF. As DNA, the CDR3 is TGTGCCAGCAGCCTGGGGACAGGGACCGGGGAGCTGTTTTTT.

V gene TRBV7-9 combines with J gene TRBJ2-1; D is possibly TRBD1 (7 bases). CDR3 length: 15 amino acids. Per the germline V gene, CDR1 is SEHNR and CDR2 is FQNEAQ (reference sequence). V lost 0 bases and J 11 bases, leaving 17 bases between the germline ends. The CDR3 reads CASSLALGRDSKQFF. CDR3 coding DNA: TGTGCCAGCAGCTTAGCGCTAGGGCGGGACAGCAAGCAGTTCTTC.

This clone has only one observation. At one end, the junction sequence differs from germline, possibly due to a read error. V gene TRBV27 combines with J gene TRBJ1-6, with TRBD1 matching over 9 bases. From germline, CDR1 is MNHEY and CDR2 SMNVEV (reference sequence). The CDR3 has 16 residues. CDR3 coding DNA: TGTGCCAGAAGTTTAGTGGGGGGGGACAGGGCTTCACCCCTCCACTTT. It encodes CARSLVGGDRASPLHF.

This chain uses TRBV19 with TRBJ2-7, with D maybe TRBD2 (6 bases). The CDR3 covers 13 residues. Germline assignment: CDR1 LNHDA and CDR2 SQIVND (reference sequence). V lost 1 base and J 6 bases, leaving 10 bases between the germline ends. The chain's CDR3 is CASSIAWGGEQYF. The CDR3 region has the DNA TGTGCCAGTAGTATAGCGTGGGGAGGCGAGCAGTACTTC.

The DNA of the CDR3 is TGTGCCAGCAGCTTGGACGGGTCGGATACGCAGTATTTT. This codes for CASSLDGSDTQYF. This chain links TRBV5-8 with TRBJ2-3; D is uncertain. V dropped 0 bases and J dropped 6 bases, with 8 bases sitting between them. Germline V gene lookup returns CDR1 SGHTS and CDR2 YDEGEE. The CDR3 sequence is 13 residues long.

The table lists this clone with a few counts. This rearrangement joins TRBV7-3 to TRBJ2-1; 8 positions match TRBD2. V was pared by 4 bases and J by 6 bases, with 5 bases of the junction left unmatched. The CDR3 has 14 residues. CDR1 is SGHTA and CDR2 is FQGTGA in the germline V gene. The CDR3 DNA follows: TGTGCCAGCAGCTCAGTCGGGGGGGCCAATGAGCAGTTCTTC. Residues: CASSSVGGANEQFF. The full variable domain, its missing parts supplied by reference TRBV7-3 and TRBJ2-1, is GAGVSQTPSNKVTEKGKYVELRCDPISGHTALYWYRQSLGQGPEFLIYFQGTGAADDSGLPNDRFFAVRPEGSVSTLKIQRTERGDSAVYLCASSSVGGANEQFFGPGTRLTVL.

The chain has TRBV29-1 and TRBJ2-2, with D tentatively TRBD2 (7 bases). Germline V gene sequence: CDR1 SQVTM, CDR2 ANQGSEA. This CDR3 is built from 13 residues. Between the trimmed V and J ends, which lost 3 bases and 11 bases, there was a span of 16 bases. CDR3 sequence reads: CSVDRGGFGELFF. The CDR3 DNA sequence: TGCAGCGTTGACAGGGGAGGGTTTGGTGAGCTGTTTTTT.

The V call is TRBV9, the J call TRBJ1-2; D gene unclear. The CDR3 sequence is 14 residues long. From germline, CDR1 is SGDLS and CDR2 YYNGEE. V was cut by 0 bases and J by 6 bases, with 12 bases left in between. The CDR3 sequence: CASSVGIGGDGYTF. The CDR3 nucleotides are TGTGCCAGCAGCGTAGGAATAGGAGGTGATGGCTACACCTTC. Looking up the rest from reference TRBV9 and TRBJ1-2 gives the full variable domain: DSGVTQTPKHLITATGQRVTLRCSPRSGDLSVYWYQQSLDQGLQFLIQYYNGEERAKGNILERFSAQQFPDLHSELNLSSLELGDSALYFCASSVGIGGDGYTFGSGTRLTVV.

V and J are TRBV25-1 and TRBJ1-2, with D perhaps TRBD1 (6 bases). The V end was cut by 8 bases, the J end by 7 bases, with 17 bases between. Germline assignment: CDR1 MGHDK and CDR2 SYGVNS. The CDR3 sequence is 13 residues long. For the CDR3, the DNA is TGTGCCAGCTCGGGCCGGGACACCGGTGGCTACACCTTC. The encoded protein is CASSGRDTGGYTF.

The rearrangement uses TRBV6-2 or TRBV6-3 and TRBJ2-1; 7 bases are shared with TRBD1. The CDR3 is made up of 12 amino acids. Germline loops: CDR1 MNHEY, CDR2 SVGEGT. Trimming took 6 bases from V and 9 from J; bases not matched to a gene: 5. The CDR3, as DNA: TGTGCCAGCAGCCTTGACAGGGTTGAGCAGTTCTTC. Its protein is CASSLDRVEQFF.

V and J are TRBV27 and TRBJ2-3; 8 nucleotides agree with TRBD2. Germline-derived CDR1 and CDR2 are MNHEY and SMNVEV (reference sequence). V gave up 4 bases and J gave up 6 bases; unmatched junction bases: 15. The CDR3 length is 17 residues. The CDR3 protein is CASSYRGLAGNRDTQYF. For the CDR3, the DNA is TGTGCCAGCAGTTACCGGGGGCTAGCGGGCAATCGGGATACGCAGTATTTT.

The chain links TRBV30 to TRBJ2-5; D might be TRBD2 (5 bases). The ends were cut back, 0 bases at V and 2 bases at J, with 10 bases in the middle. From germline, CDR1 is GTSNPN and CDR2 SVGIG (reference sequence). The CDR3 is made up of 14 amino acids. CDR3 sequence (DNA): TGTGCCTGGAGTGTACTGGCGGGTCAAGAGACCCAGTACTTC. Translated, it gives CAWSVLAGQETQYF.